Each of the 17 T cell receptor beta chains below was sequenced from the same sample in a study of blood T cell repertoires in COVID-19. Clones were read by immunoSEQ multiplex PCR, and TCRdb kept only the in-frame ones, dropping some. This table holds 300,000 or so clones, just under 85% found once. The specimen sequenced was peripheral blood. The receptors were gathered from a woman between 50 and 59 years old with active or convalescent COVID-19.

A single count supports this clone. The V gene is TRBV7-8, the J gene TRBJ1-2; 9 nucleotides align to TRBD1. The germline V gene encodes CDR1 SGHVS and CDR2 FQNEAQ. Trimming took 2 bases from V and 4 from J; bases not matched to a gene: 2. CDR3 length: 14 residues. CDR3 nucleotide sequence: TGTGCCAGCAGCTTATGGGACAGGGCCTATGGCTACACCTTC. Translation: CASSLWDRAYGYTF.

The genes are TRBV3-1 (or the pseudogene TRBV3-2) and TRBJ2-7, with 11 bases lining up with TRBD2. This CDR3 region has 17 residues. CDR1 is LGHDT, CDR2 YNNKEL, per germline (reference sequence). The V and J ends lost 3 bases and 2 bases, in that order; junction bases with no gene match: 9. DNA of the CDR3: TGTGCCAGCAGCCATCAGGGGGGGACTAGCGGTGCCTACGAGCAGTACTTC. Translated, it gives CASSHQGGTSGAYEQYF.

For the CDR3, the DNA is TGTGCCAGTAGGGCACAGGGGGCGACTGAAGCTTTCTTT. Amino acids: CASRAQGATEAFF. V and J are TRBV19 and TRBJ1-1; 9 bases line up with TRBD1. J gave up 5 bases and V 6 bases, and 4 bases lay outside the gene matches. CDR1 is LNHDA and CDR2 is SQIVND in the germline V gene (reference sequence). The length of the CDR3 is 13 residues.

CDR3 residues: CASSLGRGTSYEQYF. DNA for the CDR3: TGTGCCAGCAGCTTGGGGCGGGGTACCTCCTACGAGCAGTACTTC. The V and J genes are TRBV5-4 and TRBJ2-7; D might be TRBD2 (6 bases). The CDR3 sequence is 15 residues long. The germline V gene encodes CDR1 SGHNT and CDR2 YYREEE (reference sequence). Trimming took off 0 bases at V and 0 bases at J, with 10 bases between the two ends. The variable domain in full, with the rest retrieved from reference TRBV5-4 and TRBJ2-7, is ETGVTQSPTHLIKTRGQQVTLRCSSQSGHNTVSWYQQALGQGPQFIFQYYREEENGRGNFPPRFSGLQFPNYSSELNVNALELDDSALYLCASSLGRGTSYEQYFGPGTRLTVT.

The V gene is TRBV18, the J gene TRBJ2-2, with a tentative D call TRBD1 (5 bases). This CDR3 region has 18 residues. CDR1 KGHSH and CDR2 LQKENI come from the germline V gene. The germline V and J ends were trimmed by 1 base and 5 bases, with 20 bases remaining between them. CDR3 coding DNA: TGTGCCAGCTCACCACTAAGTGGGGCGCCCACGACTACCGGGGAGCTGTTTTTT. Translated: CASSPLSGAPTTTGELFF.

V usage is TRBV30 and J usage is TRBJ2-1, with D perhaps matching TRBD1 (6 bases). V lost 8 bases, J lost 5 bases, and 16 bases lay in between. The CDR3 contains 13 residues. The V gene's germline CDR1 is GTSNPN and CDR2 SVGIG (reference sequence). Here the CDR3 reads CARARDTDNEQFF. Written as DNA, the CDR3 is TGTGCCCGAGCCCGGGACACCGACAATGAGCAGTTCTTC.

This clone was detected a few times. CDR3 sequence: CASSSLAGSTDTQYF. As DNA, the CDR3 is TGTGCCAGCAGCTCACTAGCGGGAAGCACAGATACGCAGTATTTT. This chain links TRBV5-4 with TRBJ2-3, with 10 bases identical to TRBD2. The CDR3 contains 15 residues. Germline CDR1 and CDR2: SGHNT and YYREEE (reference sequence). The V and J ends lost 3 bases and 0 bases, in that order; junction bases with no gene match: 1.

In DNA form, the CDR3 reads TGTGCCAGCAGTTACGGCCCGGACAGGAACACCTACGAGCAGTACTTC. It translates to CASSYGPDRNTYEQYF. The chain is built from TRBV6-5 and TRBJ2-7; 7 nucleotides agree with TRBD1. Germline trimming cut 2 bases from V and 2 bases from J; bases unmatched to any gene: 9. CDR1 is MNHEY and CDR2 is SVGAGI in the germline V gene. The CDR3 covers 16 residues.

The chain is built from TRBV6-2 or TRBV6-3 and TRBJ2-7; the D gene is possibly TRBD1 (6 bases). This CDR3 region has 13 residues. CDR1 is MNHEY and CDR2 is SVGEGT in the germline V gene. The germline V and J ends were trimmed by 5 bases and 5 bases, with 13 bases remaining between them. The CDR3 region has the DNA TGTGCCAGCAGTGCCCAGGGGTCCCACGAGCAGTACTTC. The encoded protein is CASSAQGSHEQYF.

The chain has TRBV27 and TRBJ2-5, with 8 positions matching TRBD1. V was clipped by 1 base and J by 6 bases; unmatched bases: 10. The CDR3 consists of 16 residues. Germline CDR1 and CDR2: MNHEY and SMNVEV (reference sequence). The CDR3 DNA sequence: TGTGCCAGCAGTTTATGGGGGGCAGGGGGCAGACAGACCCAGTACTTC. Amino acids: CASSLWGAGGRQTQYF.

This clone was observed once. V usage is TRBV19 and J usage is TRBJ1-4, with D possibly TRBD1 on 5 matching bases. The CDR3 is 15 amino acids. Per germline, CDR1 LNHDA and CDR2 SQIVND (reference sequence). The V gene lost 5 bases and the J gene lost 0 bases, with 10 bases spanning the gap. The CDR3 DNA sequence: TGTGCCAGTAGTGGGGGGGGTACAACTAATGAAAAACTGTTTTTT. Protein: CASSGGGTTNEKLFF.

This sequence joins TRBV7-2 and TRBJ2-1, with 13 bases fitting TRBD2. Trimming at V came to 6 bases and at J to 6 bases, leaving 2 bases not matched to a gene. This CDR3 region has 14 residues. The germline V gene has CDR1 SGHTA and CDR2 FQGNSA. CDR3 region: CASRLAGGGNEQFF. CDR3 nucleotides: TGTGCCAGCAGACTAGCGGGAGGGGGCAATGAGCAGTTCTTC.

This clone was detected only a few times. The rearrangement links TRBV3-1 (or the pseudogene TRBV3-2) to TRBJ2-7, with 12 bases fitting TRBD2. The CDR3 loop spans 15 amino acids. The J segment lost 7 bases and the V segment lost 5 bases, leaving 9 bases of the junction unmatched. The germline V gene has CDR1 LGHDT and CDR2 YNNKEL (reference sequence). The CDR3 DNA sequence: TGTGCCAGCAGCTTTCGACTAGCGGGGGCCTCGGAGCAGTACTTC. This codes for CASSFRLAGASEQYF.

This chain joins TRBV10-3 and TRBJ2-3, with D possibly matching TRBD1 (5 bases). With 5 bases removed from V and 0 bases from J, the gap between germline ends came to 18 bases. The CDR3 sequence is 17 residues long. Germline loops: CDR1 ENHRY, CDR2 SYGVKD. The CDR3 sequence is CAISFPDGAVSTDTQYF. The CDR3 DNA is TGTGCCATCAGTTTCCCTGATGGGGCGGTTAGCACAGATACGCAGTATTTT.

V gene TRBV3-1 (or the pseudogene TRBV3-2) combines with J gene TRBJ2-5; 9 bases fit TRBD2. This CDR3 region has 15 residues. Germline values: CDR1 LGHDT, CDR2 YNNKEL (reference sequence). The V gene end was trimmed by 2 bases and the J gene end by 4 bases; junction bases not matched to a gene: 5. CDR3 residues: CASSQQMTSGETQYF. The CDR3 coding sequence is TGTGCCAGCAGCCAACAAATGACTAGCGGAGAGACCCAGTACTTC.

The V and J genes are TRBV5-1 and TRBJ2-7, with D maybe TRBD1 (6 bases). Trimming stripped 3 bases from V and 5 bases from J, with 15 bases between. Germline loops: CDR1 SGHRS, CDR2 YFSETQ. The CDR3 has 14 residues. CDR3 nucleotide sequence: TGCGCCAGCAGCTCCCTTCTCCAGGGGCACGAGCAGTACTTC. This sequence encodes CASSSLLQGHEQYF. Filled out from reference TRBV5-1 and TRBJ2-7, the complete variable domain reads KAGVTQTPRYLIKTRGQQVTLSCSPISGHRSVSWYQQTPGQGLQFLFEYFSETQRNKGNFPGRFSGRQFSNSRSEMNVSTLELGDSALYLCASSSLLQGHEQYFGPGTRLTVT.

The rearrangement uses TRBV18 and TRBJ2-4; TRBD1 might be the D (6 bases). The CDR3 sequence is 12 residues long. Germline loops: CDR1 KGHSH, CDR2 LQKENI. The V end lost 5 bases, the J end lost 5 bases, and 7 bases lay between the germline ends. CDR3 residues: CASSEGENIQYF. The CDR3 region has the DNA TGTGCCAGCTCAGAGGGGGAAAACATTCAGTACTTC.